Following are 2 T cell receptor beta chains from one sample sequenced in a study of CD8 T cells in ankylosing spondylitis. Via MiXCR, TCRdb re-called the 5' RACE reads, giving one row per CDR3 protein. The sample contains 200,000 to 300,000 distinct CDR3 sequences, under 30% of which appear only once. The sample taken for sequencing was blood, either unsorted or a sorted T cell fraction (not recorded which). The source is a male donor with ankylosing spondylitis or in good health (not recorded which).

J is TRBJ2-5 and V is TRBV4-2, with D maybe TRBD1 (6 bases). V was trimmed by 0 bases and J by 5 bases, leaving 16 bases between them. Looked up from germline, CDR1 is LGHNA and CDR2 is YNFKEQ. The CDR3 length is 16 residues. The CDR3 region has the DNA TGTGCCAGCAGCCAAGATTTGGGGGCTCTGGTGGAGACCCAGTACTTC. Its translation is CASSQDLGALVETQYF.

This clonotype was recorded many times. The chain uses TRBV10-3 and TRBJ2-1; the D is unclear. CDR1 ENHRY and CDR2 SYGVKD come from the germline V gene. The ends were cut back, 2 bases at V and 7 bases at J, with 9 bases in the middle. There are 13 residues in the CDR3. This CDR3 reads CAISEDGYNEQFF. CDR3 in DNA: TGTGCCATCAGTGAGGACGGGTATAATGAGCAGTTCTTC.